The clone carrying this TCR beta chain was seen many times. Its antigen is unknown. Primers used in a second PCR of roughly 7 to 12 cycles were a sample-barcoded 5' primer and a J-beta primer mix. One entry per CDR3 protein, called by TCRdb with MiXCR from the 5' RACE reads. The data show fewer than 700,000 distinct CDR3 sequences, 40% to 50% seen once. There are 14 residues in the CDR3. Germline V gene sequence: CDR1 MNHNY, CDR2 SVGAGI (reference sequence). Trimming left V 6 bases short and J 5 bases short, with 14 bases between. The entry originates in a study of blood T cells in healthy people across ages. Study observations and caveats: Per million T cells, TCR beta diversity dropped about linearly as age rose. Long-lived donors carried more naive CD4+ cells and greater diversity than aged donors.

The TCR sequence derives from an elderly man in good health. The specimen sequenced was blood. The chain uses TRBV6-6 and TRBJ2-1, with D perhaps given as TRBD1 or TRBD2 (5 bases each). The CDR3 DNA follows: TGTGCCAGCAGCGAAGGGACGGTTAACAATGAGCAGTTCTTC. It specifies CASSEGTVNNEQFF.